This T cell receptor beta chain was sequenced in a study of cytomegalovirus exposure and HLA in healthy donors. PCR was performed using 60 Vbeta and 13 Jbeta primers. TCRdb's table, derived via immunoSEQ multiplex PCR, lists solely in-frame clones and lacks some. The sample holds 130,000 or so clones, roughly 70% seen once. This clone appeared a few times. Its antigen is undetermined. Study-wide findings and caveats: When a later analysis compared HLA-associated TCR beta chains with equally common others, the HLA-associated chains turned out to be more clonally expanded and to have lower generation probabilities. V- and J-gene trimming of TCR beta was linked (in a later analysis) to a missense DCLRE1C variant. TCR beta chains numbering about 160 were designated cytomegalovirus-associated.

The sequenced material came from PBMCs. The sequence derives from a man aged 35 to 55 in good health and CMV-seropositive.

CDR3 nucleotides: TGTGCCAGTAGTATCGGACAGGGAGGTACTGAAGCTTTCTTT. This codes for CASSIGQGGTEAFF. The V call is TRBV19, the J call TRBJ1-1, with TRBD1 matching 8 bases. Germline V gene lookup returns CDR1 LNHDA and CDR2 SQIVND (reference sequence). The V and J ends lost 3 bases and 5 bases, in that order; junction bases with no gene match: 5. The CDR3 is 14 residues long.